This T cell receptor beta chain emerged from a study of blood T cell repertoires in COVID-19. The assay was immunoSEQ multiplex PCR, and TCRdb's table has in-frame clones only and misses some. The table lists roughly 100,000 clones, about 70% of them singletons. This clone was recorded only once. CDR3 length: 15 residues. Germline assignment: CDR1 MNHEY and CDR2 SVGAGI. J lost 1 base, V lost 6 bases, and 4 bases had no gene match. The TCR comes from a human donor with acute or convalescent COVID-19. The donor label of this sample is uncertain. The chain uses TRBV6-5 and TRBJ1-2; TRBD1 matches at 11 bases. Sequenced input: peripheral blood. Written as DNA, the CDR3 is TGTGCCAGCAGACGGACAGGGGGCGGTAACTATGGCTACACCTTC. It is translated as CASRRTGGGNYGYTF.